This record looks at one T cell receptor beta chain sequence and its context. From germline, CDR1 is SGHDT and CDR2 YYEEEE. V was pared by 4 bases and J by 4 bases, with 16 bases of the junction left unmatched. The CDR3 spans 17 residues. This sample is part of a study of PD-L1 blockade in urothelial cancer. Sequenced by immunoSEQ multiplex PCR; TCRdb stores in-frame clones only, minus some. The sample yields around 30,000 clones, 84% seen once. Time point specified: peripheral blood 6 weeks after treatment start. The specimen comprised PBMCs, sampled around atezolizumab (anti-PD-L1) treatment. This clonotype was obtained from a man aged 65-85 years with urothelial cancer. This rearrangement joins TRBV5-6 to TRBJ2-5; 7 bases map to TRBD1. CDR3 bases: TGTGCCAGCAGCCTCCGCAAAATACAGGGGTGGACAGAGACCCAGTACTTC. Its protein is CASSLRKIQGWTETQYF.